This entry features one TCR beta chain sequence. This entry is derived from a study of control samples from healthy donors and cancer patients. The germline CDR1 and CDR2 sequences are LNHDA and SQIVND (reference sequence). The length of the CDR3 is 13 residues. With 3 bases removed from V and 10 bases from J, the gap between germline ends came to 12 bases. This table comes from immunoSEQ multiplex PCR, and its TCRdb copy is limited to in-frame clones, with some not included. Counted here are some 120,000 clones, 93% occurring once; the ten biggest clones make up more than 1.5%. V gene TRBV19 combines with J gene TRBJ1-4, with D possibly TRBD1 on 5 matching bases. The material sequenced was PBMCs. The sequence was collected from a man in his fifties or sixties with head and neck cancer. CDR3 sequence: CASSITSGGKLFF. The CDR3, as DNA: TGTGCCAGTAGTATTACGAGCGGGGGAAAACTGTTTTTT.